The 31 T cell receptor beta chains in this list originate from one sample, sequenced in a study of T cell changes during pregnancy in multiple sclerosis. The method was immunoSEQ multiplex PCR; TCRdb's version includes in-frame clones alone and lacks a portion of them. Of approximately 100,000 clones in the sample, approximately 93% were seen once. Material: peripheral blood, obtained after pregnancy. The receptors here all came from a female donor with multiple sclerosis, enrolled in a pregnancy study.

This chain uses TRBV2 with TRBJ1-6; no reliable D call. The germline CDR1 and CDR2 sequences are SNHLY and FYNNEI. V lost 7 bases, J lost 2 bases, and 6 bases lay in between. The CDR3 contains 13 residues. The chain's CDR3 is CASKRTYNSPLHF. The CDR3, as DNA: TGTGCCAGCAAGCGGACCTATAATTCACCCCTCCACTTT.

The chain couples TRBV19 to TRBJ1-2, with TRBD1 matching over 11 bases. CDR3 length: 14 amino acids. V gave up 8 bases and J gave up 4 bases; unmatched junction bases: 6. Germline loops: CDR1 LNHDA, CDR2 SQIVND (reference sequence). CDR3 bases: TGTGCCAGTTCTACCGGGACAGGGGGCTATGGCTACACCTTC. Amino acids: CASSTGTGGYGYTF.

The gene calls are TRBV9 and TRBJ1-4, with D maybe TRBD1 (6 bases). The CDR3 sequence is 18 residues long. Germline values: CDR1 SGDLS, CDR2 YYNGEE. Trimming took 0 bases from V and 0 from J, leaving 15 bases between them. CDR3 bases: TGTGCCAGCAGCGTAGGGGACATCGGCGGGCCAACTAATGAAAAACTGTTTTTT. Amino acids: CASSVGDIGGPTNEKLFF.

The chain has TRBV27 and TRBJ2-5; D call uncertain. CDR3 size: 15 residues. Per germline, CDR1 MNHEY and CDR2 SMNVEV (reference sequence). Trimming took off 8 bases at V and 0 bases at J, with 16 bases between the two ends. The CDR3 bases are TGTGCCAGCCAAGACTTAGGCCGGTACCAAGAGACCCAGTACTTC. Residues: CASQDLGRYQETQYF.

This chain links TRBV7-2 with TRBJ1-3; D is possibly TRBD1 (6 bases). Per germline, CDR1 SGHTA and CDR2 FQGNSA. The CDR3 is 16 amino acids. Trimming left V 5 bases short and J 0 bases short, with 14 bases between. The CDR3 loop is CASSAGQLSSGNTIYF. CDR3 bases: TGTGCCAGCAGCGCCGGACAGCTAAGCTCTGGAAACACCATATATTTT.

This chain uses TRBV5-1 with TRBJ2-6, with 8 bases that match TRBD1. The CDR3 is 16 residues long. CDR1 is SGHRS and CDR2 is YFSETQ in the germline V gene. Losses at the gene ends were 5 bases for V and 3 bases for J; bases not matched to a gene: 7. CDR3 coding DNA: TGCGCCAGCAGTTTTACAGGGGGAAGTGGGGCCAACGTCCTGACTTTC. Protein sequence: CASSFTGGSGANVLTF.

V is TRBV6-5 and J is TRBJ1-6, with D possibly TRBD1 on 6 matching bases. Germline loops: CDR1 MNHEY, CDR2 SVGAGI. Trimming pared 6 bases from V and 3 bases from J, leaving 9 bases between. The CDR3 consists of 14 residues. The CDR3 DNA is TGTGCCAGCAGCAGGACAGTCTATAATTCACCCCTCCACTTT. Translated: CASSRTVYNSPLHF.

The CDR3 reads CASSGLGGPQNTEAFF. DNA of the CDR3: TGCGCCAGCAGTGGTTTGGGGGGACCCCAGAACACTGAAGCTTTCTTT. J is TRBJ1-1 and V is TRBV23-1, with D perhaps matching TRBD1 (5 bases). TRBV23-1 is assigned to the ORF class and has an uncertain function. The ends were cut back, 5 bases at V and 1 base at J, with 17 bases in the middle. The CDR3 has 16 residues.

The CDR3 is CASSEAAPGELFF. The CDR3 bases are TGTGCCAGCAGTGAAGCGGCACCCGGGGAGCTGTTTTTT. This sequence joins TRBV6-1 and TRBJ2-2, with D unresolved. Germline CDR1 is MNHNS and CDR2 is SASEGT. CDR3 length: 13 residues. Deletions cut 0 bases from V and 6 bases from J, with 5 bases between.

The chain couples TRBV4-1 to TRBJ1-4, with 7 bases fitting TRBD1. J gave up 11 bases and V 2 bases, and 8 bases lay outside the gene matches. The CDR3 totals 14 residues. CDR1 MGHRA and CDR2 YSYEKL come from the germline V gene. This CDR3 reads CASSQPLQGSKLFF. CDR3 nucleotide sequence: TGCGCCAGCAGCCAACCGCTACAGGGGTCGAAACTGTTTTTT.

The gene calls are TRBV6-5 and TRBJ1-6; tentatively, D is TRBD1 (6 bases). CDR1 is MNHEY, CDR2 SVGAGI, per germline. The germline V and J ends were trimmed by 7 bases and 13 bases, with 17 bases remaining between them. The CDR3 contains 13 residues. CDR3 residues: CASTPQGRGPLHF. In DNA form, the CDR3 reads TGTGCCAGCACCCCGCAGGGGCGAGGGCCCCTCCACTTT.

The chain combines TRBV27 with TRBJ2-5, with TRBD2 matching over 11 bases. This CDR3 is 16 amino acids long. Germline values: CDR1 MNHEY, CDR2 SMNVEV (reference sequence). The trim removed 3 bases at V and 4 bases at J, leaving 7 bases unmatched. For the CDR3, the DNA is TGTGCCAGCAGTTTGAGGTTAGCGGGGGGGCTAGAGACCCAGTACTTC. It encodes CASSLRLAGGLETQYF.

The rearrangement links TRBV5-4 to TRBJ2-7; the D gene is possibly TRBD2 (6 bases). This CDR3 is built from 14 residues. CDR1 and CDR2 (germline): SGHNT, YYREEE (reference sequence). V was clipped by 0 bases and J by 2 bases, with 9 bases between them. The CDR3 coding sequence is TGTGCCAGCAGCTTGGGGGGGGAAGCCTACGAGCAGTACTTC. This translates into CASSLGGEAYEQYF.

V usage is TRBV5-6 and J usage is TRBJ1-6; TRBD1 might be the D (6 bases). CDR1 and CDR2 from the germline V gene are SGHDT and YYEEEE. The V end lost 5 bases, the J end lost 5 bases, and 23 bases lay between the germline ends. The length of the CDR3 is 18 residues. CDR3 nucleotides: TGTGCCAGCAGTCACGGACCGAGCAGGGGCGCCAATAATTCACCCCTCCACTTT. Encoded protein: CASSHGPSRGANNSPLHF.

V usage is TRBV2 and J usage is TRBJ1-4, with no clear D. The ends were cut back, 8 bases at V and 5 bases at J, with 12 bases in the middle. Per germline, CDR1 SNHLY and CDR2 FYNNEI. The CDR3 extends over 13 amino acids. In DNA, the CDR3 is TGTGCCAGCTCTCGGTGGCGGAATGAAAAACTGTTTTTT. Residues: CASSRWRNEKLFF.

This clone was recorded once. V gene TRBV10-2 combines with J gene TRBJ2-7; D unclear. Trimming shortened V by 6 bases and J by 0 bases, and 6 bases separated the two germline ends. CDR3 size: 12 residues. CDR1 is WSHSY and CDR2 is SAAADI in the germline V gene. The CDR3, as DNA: TGCGCCAGCAGCTACAGCTCCTACGAGCAGTACTTC. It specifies CASSYSSYEQYF.

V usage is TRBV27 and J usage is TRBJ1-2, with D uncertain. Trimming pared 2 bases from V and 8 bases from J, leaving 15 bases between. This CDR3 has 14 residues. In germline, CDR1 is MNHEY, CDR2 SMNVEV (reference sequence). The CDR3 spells CASSLSPILSGYTF. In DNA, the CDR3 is TGTGCCAGCAGTTTAAGCCCCATCCTGTCAGGCTACACCTTC.

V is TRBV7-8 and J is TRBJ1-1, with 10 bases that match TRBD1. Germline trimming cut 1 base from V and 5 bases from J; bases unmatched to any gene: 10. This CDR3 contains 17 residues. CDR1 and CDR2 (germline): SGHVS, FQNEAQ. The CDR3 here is CASSLGYRTGGNTEAFF. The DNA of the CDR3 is TGTGCCAGCAGCTTAGGTTATAGGACAGGGGGAAATACTGAAGCTTTCTTT.

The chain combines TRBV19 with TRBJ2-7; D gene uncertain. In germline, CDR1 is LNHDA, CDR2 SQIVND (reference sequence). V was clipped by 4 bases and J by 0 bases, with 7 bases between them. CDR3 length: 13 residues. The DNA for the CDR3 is TGTGCCAGTAGTACAACACCCTCCTACGAGCAGTACTTC. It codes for CASSTTPSYEQYF. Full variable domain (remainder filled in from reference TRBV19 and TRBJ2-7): DGGITQSPKYLFRKEGQNVTLSCEQNLNHDAMYWYRQDPGQGLRLIYYSQIVNDFQKGDIAEGYSVSREKKESFPLTVTSAQKNPTAFYLCASSTTPSYEQYFGPGTRLTVT.

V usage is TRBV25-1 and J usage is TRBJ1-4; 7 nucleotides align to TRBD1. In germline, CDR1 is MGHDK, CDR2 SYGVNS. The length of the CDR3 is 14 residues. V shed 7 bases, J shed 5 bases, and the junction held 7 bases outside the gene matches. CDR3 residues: CASMDGTVNEKLFF. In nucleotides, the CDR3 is TGTGCCAGCATGGACGGGACAGTAAATGAAAAACTGTTTTTT. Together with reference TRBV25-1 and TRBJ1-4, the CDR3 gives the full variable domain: EADIYQTPRYLVIGTGKKITLECSQTMGHDKMYWYQQDPGMELHLIHYSYGVNSTEKGDLSSESTVSRIRTEHFPLTLESARPSHTSQYLCASMDGTVNEKLFFGSGTQLSVL.

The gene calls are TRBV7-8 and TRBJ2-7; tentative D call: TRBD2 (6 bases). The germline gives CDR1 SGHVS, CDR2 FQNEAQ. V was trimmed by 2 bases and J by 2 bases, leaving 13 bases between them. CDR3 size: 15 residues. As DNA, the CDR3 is TGTGCCAGCAGCTTACCAAGGTGGGGGGCCTACGAGCAGTACTTC. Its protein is CASSLPRWGAYEQYF.

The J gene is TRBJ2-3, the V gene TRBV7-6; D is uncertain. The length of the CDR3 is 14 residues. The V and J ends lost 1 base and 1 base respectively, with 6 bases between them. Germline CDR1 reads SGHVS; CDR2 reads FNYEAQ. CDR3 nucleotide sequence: TGTGCCAGCAGCTTAGACCCAGGCACAGATACGCAGTATTTT. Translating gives CASSLDPGTDTQYF.

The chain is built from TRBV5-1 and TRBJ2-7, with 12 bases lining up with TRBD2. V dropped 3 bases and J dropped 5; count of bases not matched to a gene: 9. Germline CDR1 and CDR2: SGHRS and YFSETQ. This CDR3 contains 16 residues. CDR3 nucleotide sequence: TGCGCCAGCAGCTCTAGCGGGGGGGCGTCCCGGAACGAGCAGTACTTC. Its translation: CASSSSGGASRNEQYF.

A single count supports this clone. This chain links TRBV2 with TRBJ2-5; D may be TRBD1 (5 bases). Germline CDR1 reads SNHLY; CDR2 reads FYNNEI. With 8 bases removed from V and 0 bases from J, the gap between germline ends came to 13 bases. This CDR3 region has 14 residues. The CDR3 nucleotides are TGTGCCAGCTCGCGACAGCCCAACCAAGAGACCCAGTACTTC. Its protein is CASSRQPNQETQYF.

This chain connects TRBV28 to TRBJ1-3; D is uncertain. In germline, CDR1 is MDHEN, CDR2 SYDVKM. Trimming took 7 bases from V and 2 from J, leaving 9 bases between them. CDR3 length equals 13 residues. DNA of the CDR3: TGTGCCAGCATGGGAGGCCCTGGAAACACCATATATTTT. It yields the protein CASMGGPGNTIYF.

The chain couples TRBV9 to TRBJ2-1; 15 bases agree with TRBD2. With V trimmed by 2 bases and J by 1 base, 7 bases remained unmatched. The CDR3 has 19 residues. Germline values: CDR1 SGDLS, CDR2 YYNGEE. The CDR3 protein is CASSVRTSGGVWSYNEQFF. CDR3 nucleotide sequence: TGTGCCAGCAGCGTTAGGACTAGCGGGGGGGTTTGGTCCTACAATGAGCAGTTCTTC.

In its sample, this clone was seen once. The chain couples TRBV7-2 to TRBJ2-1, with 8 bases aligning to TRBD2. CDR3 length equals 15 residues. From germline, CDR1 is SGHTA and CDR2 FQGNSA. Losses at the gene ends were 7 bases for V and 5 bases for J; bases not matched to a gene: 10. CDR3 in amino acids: CASTWGAGGHNEQFF. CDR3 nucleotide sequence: TGTGCCAGCACCTGGGGGGCGGGGGGACACAATGAGCAGTTCTTC.

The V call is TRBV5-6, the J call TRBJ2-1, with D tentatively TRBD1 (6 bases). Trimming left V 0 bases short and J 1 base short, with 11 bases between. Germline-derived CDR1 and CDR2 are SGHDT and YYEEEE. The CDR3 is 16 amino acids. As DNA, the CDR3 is TGTGCCAGCAGCTTGGTAAGACAGGAGTCCTACAATGAGCAGTTCTTC. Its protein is CASSLVRQESYNEQFF.

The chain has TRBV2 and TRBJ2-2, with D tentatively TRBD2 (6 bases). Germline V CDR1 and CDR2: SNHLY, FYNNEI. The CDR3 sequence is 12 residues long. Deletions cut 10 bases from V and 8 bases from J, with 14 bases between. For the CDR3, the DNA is TGTGCCACCCTCGAGAGCGGGGGGGAGCTGTTTTTT. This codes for CATLESGGELFF.

CDR3 nucleotide sequence: TGTGCCAGCAGCGTTGGGGGGGCAGGGGGCACAGATACGCAGTATTTT. It specifies CASSVGGAGGTDTQYF. The V gene is TRBV9, the J gene TRBJ2-3; tentative D call: TRBD2 (7 bases). Deletions cut 2 bases from V and 1 base from J, with 14 bases between. The CDR3 length is 16 residues. CDR1 and CDR2 (germline): SGDLS, YYNGEE.

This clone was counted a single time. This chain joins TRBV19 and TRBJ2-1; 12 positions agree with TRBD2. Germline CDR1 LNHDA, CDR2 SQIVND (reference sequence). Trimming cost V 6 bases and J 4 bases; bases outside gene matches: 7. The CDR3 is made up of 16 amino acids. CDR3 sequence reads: CASRTSGGRVYNEQFF. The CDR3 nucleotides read TGTGCCAGTAGAACTAGCGGGGGGCGGGTATACAATGAGCAGTTCTTC.